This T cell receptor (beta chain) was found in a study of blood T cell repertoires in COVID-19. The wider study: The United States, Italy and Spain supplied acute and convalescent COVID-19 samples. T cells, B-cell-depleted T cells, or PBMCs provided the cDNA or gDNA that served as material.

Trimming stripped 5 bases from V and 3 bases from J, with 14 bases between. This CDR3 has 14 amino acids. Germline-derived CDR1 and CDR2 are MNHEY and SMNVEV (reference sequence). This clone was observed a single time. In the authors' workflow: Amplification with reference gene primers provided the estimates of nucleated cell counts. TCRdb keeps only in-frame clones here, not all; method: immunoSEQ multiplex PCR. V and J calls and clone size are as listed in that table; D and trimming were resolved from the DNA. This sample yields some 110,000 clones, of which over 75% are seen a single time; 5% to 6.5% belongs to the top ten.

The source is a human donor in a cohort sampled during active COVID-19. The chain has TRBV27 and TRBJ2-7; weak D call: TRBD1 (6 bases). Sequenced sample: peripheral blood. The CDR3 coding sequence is TGTGCCAGCAGTCCTTACAGGGATGACTACGAGCAGTACTTC. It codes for CASSPYRDDYEQYF.